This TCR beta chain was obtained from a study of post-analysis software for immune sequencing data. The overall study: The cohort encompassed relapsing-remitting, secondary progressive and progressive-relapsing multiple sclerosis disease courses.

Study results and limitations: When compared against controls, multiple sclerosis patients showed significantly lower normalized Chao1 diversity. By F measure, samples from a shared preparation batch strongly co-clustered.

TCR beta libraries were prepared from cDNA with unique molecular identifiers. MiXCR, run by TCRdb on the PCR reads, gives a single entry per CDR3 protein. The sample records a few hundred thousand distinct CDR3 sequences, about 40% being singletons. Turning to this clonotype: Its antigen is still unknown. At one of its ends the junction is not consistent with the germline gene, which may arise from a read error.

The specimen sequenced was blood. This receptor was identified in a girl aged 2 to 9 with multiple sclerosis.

The CDR3: CASSLAGTAVYVQYF. Written as DNA, the CDR3 is TGCGCCAGCAGCTTGGCCGGGACAGCAGTCTACGTGCAGTACTTC. The rearrangement uses TRBV5-1 and TRBJ2-7; 7 positions match TRBD1. The CDR3 length is 15 residues. The germline V gene has CDR1 SGHRS and CDR2 YFSETQ.